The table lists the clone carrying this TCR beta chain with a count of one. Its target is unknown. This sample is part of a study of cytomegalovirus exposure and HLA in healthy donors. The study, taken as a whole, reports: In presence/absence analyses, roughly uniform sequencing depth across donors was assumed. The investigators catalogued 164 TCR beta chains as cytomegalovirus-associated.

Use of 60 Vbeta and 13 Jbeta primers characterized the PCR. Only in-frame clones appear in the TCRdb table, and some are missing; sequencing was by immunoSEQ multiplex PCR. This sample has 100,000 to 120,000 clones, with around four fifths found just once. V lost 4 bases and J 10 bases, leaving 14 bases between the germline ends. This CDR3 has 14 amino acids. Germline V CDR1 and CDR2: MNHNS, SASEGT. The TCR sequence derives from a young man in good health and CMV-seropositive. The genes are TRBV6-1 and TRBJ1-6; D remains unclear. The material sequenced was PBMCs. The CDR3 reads CASSVRTSGSPLHF. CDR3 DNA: TGTGCCAGCAGTGTGCGGACTTCAGGATCACCCCTCCACTTT.